A single sample is the source of the 9 T cell receptor beta chains below, sequenced in a study of T cell repertoires in cytomegalovirus infection (dated by TCRdb to the late 2010s). Antigen specificity for these receptors is unknown. The instrument was an Illumina HiSeq 1500. TCRdb reanalyzed the raw reads on its own, using fastp at Q25 for trimming and MiXCR for clone calling, and kept in-frame beta chains. A single entry per CDR3 protein holds the most common genes and DNA from its merged rows. The sample table records more than 250,000 distinct CDR3 sequences; around 25% of these occur just once. The top ten constitute about 14% of the sample. This specimen's treatment or condition label, per the study, means: in vitro stimulation with specific CMV peptide epitopes to enrich CMV-specific T cells. This sample comprised cultured PBMCs, obtained from culture after CMV antigen stimulation. The receptors were gathered from a human donor in good health (CMV status not recorded). Some clones in this sample may be carry-over from other donors' samples.

This clonotype has at least ten counts. The chain links TRBV6-2 or TRBV6-3 to TRBJ2-2, with TRBD2 identical over 11 bases. The CDR3 consists of 13 residues. Germline V gives CDR1 MNHEY, CDR2 SVGEGT. J was trimmed by 5 bases and V by 8 bases; bases with no gene match: 1. In DNA form, the CDR3 reads TGTGCCAGCCGACTAGCGGGAACCGGGGAGCTGTTTTTT. Translation: CASRLAGTGELFF.

This clonotype was recorded many times. The rearrangement joins TRBV7-2 to TRBJ2-7; 7 nucleotides agree with TRBD2. J was trimmed by 6 bases and V by 5 bases; bases with no gene match: 16. This CDR3 comprises 16 residues. CDR1 is SGHTA and CDR2 is FQGNSA in the germline V gene. The DNA for the CDR3 is TGTGCCAGCAGCCAAATGGGGGGGGTACTAAGGGGCGAGCAGTACTTC. Translated: CASSQMGGVLRGEQYF.

V usage is TRBV19 and J usage is TRBJ2-1; D uncertain. The germline V gene encodes CDR1 LNHDA and CDR2 SQIVND (reference sequence). Trimming cost V 3 bases and J 6 bases, with 6 bases left between them. This CDR3 spans 12 amino acids. CDR3 DNA: TGTGCCAGTAGTATTGGGGTCAATGAGCAGTTCTTC. Its translation is CASSIGVNEQFF.

This rearrangement joins TRBV7-7 to TRBJ2-2, with TRBD2 identical over 7 bases. Germline V lookup: CDR1 SSHAT, CDR2 FNYEAQ (reference sequence). The CDR3 has 15 amino acids. Trimming cost V 3 bases and J 1 base; bases outside gene matches: 2. Here the CDR3 DNA reads TGTGCCAGCAGCTTGGGGACTAAGAACACCGGGGAGCTGTTTTTT. Protein product: CASSLGTKNTGELFF.

This clonotype was counted at least ten times. The chain carries TRBV20-1 and TRBJ2-7; TRBD2 agrees at 13 bases. The CDR3 has 21 amino acids. Germline V CDR1 and CDR2: DFQATT, SNEGSKA (reference sequence). With 1 base clipped from V and 0 bases from J, the junction kept 18 bases outside the gene matches. The CDR3 nucleotides read TGCAGTGCTAGAGCCCCCCTCGGGACTAGCGGGACCCACCAATTCTCCTACGAGCAGTACTTC. Translation gives CSARAPLGTSGTHQFSYEQYF.

The chain has TRBV29-1 and TRBJ2-7, with D perhaps assigned TRBD1 or TRBD2 (6 bases each). This CDR3 is 12 amino acids long. CDR1 is SQVTM and CDR2 is ANQGSEA in the germline V gene. V shed 1 base and J shed 6 bases, with 10 bases lying between them. DNA of the CDR3: TGCAGCGTTGAAGTGGGGGGCTTCGAGCAGTACTTC. The encoded protein is CSVEVGGFEQYF.

The rearrangement links TRBV7-6 to TRBJ2-5; 8 nucleotides line up with TRBD1. Germline lookup yields CDR1 SGHVS and CDR2 FNYEAQ. Germline trimming cut 5 bases from V and 5 bases from J; bases unmatched to any gene: 7. The length of the CDR3 is 14 residues. CDR3 residues: CASSPDRGWETQYF. In nucleotides, the CDR3 is TGTGCCAGCAGCCCCGACAGGGGATGGGAGACCCAGTACTTC.

This clonotype was detected only a few times. The gene calls are TRBV5-6 and TRBJ2-2; 13 bases match TRBD2. The CDR3 totals 17 residues. Germline V gives CDR1 SGHDT, CDR2 YYEEEE. V trimming: 3 bases; J trimming: 5 bases; junction bases outside the gene matches: 7. Here the CDR3 DNA reads TGTGCCAGCAGCTGGGGACTAGCGGGATCCGAGACCGGGGAGCTGTTTTTT. This translates into CASSWGLAGSETGELFF.

This clonotype was observed a handful of times. The chain employs TRBV7-9 and TRBJ1-1; 10 nucleotides match TRBD1. CDR3 length equals 15 residues. Trimming cost V 1 base and J 5 bases; bases outside gene matches: 4. Germline V gene data show CDR1 as SEHNR and CDR2 as FQNEAQ (reference sequence). The CDR3, as DNA: TGTGCCAGCAGCTTAGGACAGGGGGCTCGAACTGAAGCTTTCTTT. Translated: CASSLGQGARTEAFF.